This T cell receptor (beta chain) was sequenced during a study of blood T cells in healthy people across ages. General study results and limits: Age brought a roughly linear fall in TCR beta diversity measured per million T cells. With unsorted PBMCs, a conclusive comparison of naive versus antigen-experienced cells was not possible.

Turning to this clonotype: Its specificity is unknown.

Drawing of peripheral blood yielded roughly 9.3 milliliters from each donor. Primers used in a second PCR of about 7 to 12 cycles were a sample-barcoded 5' primer and a J-beta primer mix. Every cDNA molecule carried a tag from a template-switch adaptor bearing 12 random nucleotides. TCRdb re-called the 5' RACE reads through MiXCR, storing one row per CDR3 protein. Of around 940,000 distinct CDR3 sequences detected, roughly 50% appear once; the ten largest clones hold around a fifth. The sequenced sample was blood. This sequence was found in a woman aged 60-75 years in good health.

Here the CDR3 reads CASSYDRQGLFAETQYF. In nucleotides, the CDR3 is TGTGCCAGCAGTTACGACCGACAGGGTTTATTCGCAGAGACCCAGTACTTC. This chain links TRBV28 with TRBJ2-5; 7 bases are shared with TRBD1. The junction had 15 bases not matched to a gene; V was cut back by 4 bases and J by 4 bases. CDR1 and CDR2 (germline): MDHEN, SYDVKM. The CDR3 contains 17 residues.